One and the same sample provided the 3 T cell receptor beta chains below, sequenced in a study of blood T cell repertoires in COVID-19. The protocol was immunoSEQ multiplex PCR, while the TCRdb copy is restricted to in-frame clones and leaves out a portion. The table lists some 46,000 clones, more than 70% of them singletons. Sequencing was carried out using peripheral blood. The source is a woman over 75 with acute or convalescent COVID-19.

This clone was picked up a small number of times. The V call is TRBV6-5, the J call TRBJ1-2; tentatively, D is TRBD1 (6 bases). Trimming left V 8 bases short and J 8 bases short, with 12 bases between. Germline CDR1 and CDR2: MNHEY and SVGAGI. This CDR3 is 11 amino acids long. CDR3 nucleotide sequence: TGTGCCAGCGCCTCAGGGGCGGGCTACACCTTC. Translated: CASASGAGYTF.

This clone was recorded a few times. The CDR3 bases are TGCGCCAGCAGTGCGCGCAGGGAGACCCAGTACTTC. This sequence encodes CASSARRETQYF. The J gene is TRBJ2-5, the V gene TRBV10-2, with unresolved D. The CDR3 covers 12 residues. CDR1 and CDR2 from the germline V gene are WSHSY and SAAADI. Trimming removed 4 bases from V and 5 bases from J, with 8 bases in between.

V gene TRBV19 combines with J gene TRBJ1-5; 7 bases are shared with TRBD1. The V gene's germline CDR1 is LNHDA and CDR2 SQIVND (reference sequence). V was pared by 6 bases and J by 4 bases, with 6 bases of the junction left unmatched. The CDR3 is made up of 14 amino acids. This CDR3 is CASRETGRNQPQHF. CDR3 in DNA: TGTGCCAGTAGGGAGACAGGGCGAAATCAGCCCCAGCATTTT.